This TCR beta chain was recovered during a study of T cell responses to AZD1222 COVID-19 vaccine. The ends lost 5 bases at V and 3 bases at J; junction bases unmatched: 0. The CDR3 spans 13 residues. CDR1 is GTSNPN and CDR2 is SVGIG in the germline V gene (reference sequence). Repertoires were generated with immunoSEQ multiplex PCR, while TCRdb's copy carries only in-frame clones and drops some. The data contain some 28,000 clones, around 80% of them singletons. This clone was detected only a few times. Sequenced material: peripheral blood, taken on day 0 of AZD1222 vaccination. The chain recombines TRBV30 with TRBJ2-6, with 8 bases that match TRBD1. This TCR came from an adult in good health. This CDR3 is CAWGQGGANVLTF. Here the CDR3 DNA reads TGTGCCTGGGGACAGGGTGGGGCCAACGTCCTGACTTTC.